This T cell receptor (beta chain) originates from a study of T-cell reconstitution after alpha-beta-depleted transplantation in children (dated by TCRdb to about 2016). Study-level background: T-cell immune reconstitution after TCRalphabeta/CD19-depleted allogeneic hematopoietic cell transplantation in children was quantitatively tracked in the study by means of TCR repertoire profiling.

General conclusions and limits of the study: Over subsequent months, a decline in hyperexpanded clone frequencies was noted, and after one year, T-cell counts and TCRbeta diversity were mostly ascribed to newly produced T cells. The apparently early recovery of alphabetaT-cell counts about two months after transplant reportedly depended on only several hundred rapidly expanded clones that came from non-depleted graft cells. In some patients, high TCRbeta diversity at day 60 was attributed to recipient T cells and intrathymic progenitors that had survived conditioning.

This clonotype was found many times. This clone's antigen is unknown. No base quality information exists; no much larger clone differs at one position. The library relied on PCR. The sample was run on an Illumina HiSeq 2500. Molecular barcoding was employed in the preparation of TCR libraries, with unique molecular identifiers being used to normalize TCRbeta repertoire quantification. TCRdb handled the public reads itself, with Q25 trimming in fastp and clone calling in MiXCR, and kept productive beta chains. Rows are unified per CDR3 protein, each entry keeping the most common DNA and genes. The sample includes more than 120,000 distinct CDR3 sequences, with more than 8% observed a single time. Roughly 18% of the sample rests with the top ten. Interpreted using the paper, the treatment or condition label stands for: allogeneic hematopoietic cell transplantation with graft depleted of TCRalphabeta T cells and CD19 B cells. Transplant recipients were children who received TCRalphabeta/CD19-depleted allogeneic hematopoietic cell grafts.

Specimen: PBMCs, mostly from graft donor cells, collected 180 days after TCRalphabeta/CD19-depleted stem cell transplant. This clonotype was obtained from a female patient aged 2-9 years who had a stem cell transplant for congenital amegakaryocytic thrombocytopenia, so the T cells may come from the graft donor.

The CDR3 corresponds to CASSPWTGHYEQYF. The nucleotides read TGTGCCAGCAGCCCCTGGACAGGGCACTACGAGCAGTACTTC. The rearrangement combines TRBV7-8 with TRBJ2-7; TRBD1 fits 8 bases in the junction. V loses 5 bases at its end and J loses 3 bases; junction bases beyond the gene matches: 6. CDR3 length: 14 amino acids, cysteine to phenylalanine. The entry retains the CDR3 DNA only, 42 bases that are in frame from base 1. As encoded in the germline V gene, CDR1 is SGHVS while CDR2 is FQNEAQ.